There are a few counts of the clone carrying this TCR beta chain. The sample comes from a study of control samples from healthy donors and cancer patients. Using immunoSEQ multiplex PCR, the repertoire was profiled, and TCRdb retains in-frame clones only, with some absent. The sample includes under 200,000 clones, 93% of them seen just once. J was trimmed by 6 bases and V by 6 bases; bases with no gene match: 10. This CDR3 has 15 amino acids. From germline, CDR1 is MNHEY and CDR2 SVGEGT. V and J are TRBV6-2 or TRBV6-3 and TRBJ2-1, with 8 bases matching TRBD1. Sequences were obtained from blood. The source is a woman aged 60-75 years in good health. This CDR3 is CASSTDRGMFNEQFF. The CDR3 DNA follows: TGTGCCAGCAGCACCGACAGGGGTATGTTCAATGAGCAGTTCTTC.